The rows below give T cell receptor beta chains drawn from one sample of a study of T-cell reconstitution after alpha-beta-depleted transplantation in children. TCRdb re-called the PCR reads with MiXCR, one entry per CDR3 protein. The data contain about 900,000 distinct CDR3 sequences, about 26% of them seen just once; the ten biggest clones take up roughly 28%. This specimen consisted of PBMCs, mostly from graft donor cells, obtained 360 days after TCRalphabeta/CD19-depleted stem cell transplant. These receptor sequences come from a boy in the first two years of life who had a stem cell transplant for SCID, so the T cells may come from the graft donor. Each CDR3 is given with its conserved first and last residue. Fields, in order: clone size, V gene, J gene, D gene, CDR3 protein, CDR3 DNA. A D gene is named only where the DNA matches it firmly. The size entry is marked missing in some rows and otherwise reads once, few, many or a size class.

clone_size: NA
v_call: TRBV3-1
j_call: TRBJ2-7
d_call: NA
cdr3_aa: CASSRGAGMASEQYF
cdr3_nt: TGTGCCAGCAGCCGGGGGGCAGGGATGGCGAGCGAGCAGTACTTC

clone_size: NA
v_call: TRBV20-1
j_call: TRBJ1-4
d_call: TRBD1
cdr3_aa: CSAKQGGEKLFF
cdr3_nt: TGCAGTGCTAAACAGGGGGGTGAAAAACTGTTTTTT

clone_size: few
v_call: TRBV5-1
j_call: TRBJ2-5
d_call: TRBD2
cdr3_aa: CASSWPGTSGEETQYF
cdr3_nt: TGCGCCAGCAGCTGGCCCGGGACTAGCGGGGAAGAGACCCAGTACTTC

clone_size: NA
v_call: TRBV30
j_call: TRBJ1-1
d_call: TRBD1
cdr3_aa: CACTGDAEAFF
cdr3_nt: TGTGCTTGCACAGGGGACGCTGAAGCTTTCTTT

clone_size: NA
v_call: TRBV3-1
j_call: TRBJ2-5
d_call: TRBD2
cdr3_aa: CASSQDRRTSGVGGETQYF
cdr3_nt: TGTGCCAGCAGCCAAGATCGGAGGACTAGCGGGGTTGGTGGAGAGACCCAGTACTTC

clone_size: NA
v_call: TRBV10-3
j_call: TRBJ1-5
d_call: NA
cdr3_aa: CAISESRGNQPQHF
cdr3_nt: TGTGCCATCAGTGAGTCGAGGGGAAATCAGCCCCAGCATTTT

clone_size: many
v_call: TRBV12-3/TRBV12-4
j_call: TRBJ1-2
d_call: NA
cdr3_aa: CASSLQGPYGYTF
cdr3_nt: TGTGCCAGCAGTTTGCAGGGCCCCTATGGCTACACCTTC

clone_size: NA
v_call: TRBV28
j_call: TRBJ2-3
d_call: NA
cdr3_aa: CASTTRGGTGKKGSTDTQYF
cdr3_nt: TGTGCCAGCACCACCAGGGGGGGGACGGGAAAGAAGGGTAGCACAGATACGCAGTATTTT

clone_size: few
v_call: TRBV20-1
j_call: TRBJ2-3
d_call: NA
cdr3_aa: CSARAPEADTQYF
cdr3_nt: TGCAGTGCTAGGGCCCCGGAGGCAGATACGCAGTATTTT

clone_size: few
v_call: TRBV15
j_call: TRBJ2-7
d_call: NA
cdr3_aa: CATSLGKGFPYEQYF
cdr3_nt: TGTGCCACCAGCTTGGGAAAGGGTTTCCCCTACGAGCAGTACTTC

clone_size: many
v_call: TRBV29-1
j_call: TRBJ2-2
d_call: TRBD1
cdr3_aa: CSALQGSTGELFF
cdr3_nt: TGCAGCGCGCTACAGGGGTCCACCGGGGAGCTGTTTTTT

clone_size: few
v_call: TRBV4-1
j_call: TRBJ1-1
d_call: NA
cdr3_aa: CASSQGTGRSRNTEAFF
cdr3_nt: TGCGCCAGCAGCCAGGGGACCGGGAGATCGCGGAACACTGAAGCTTTCTTT

clone_size: NA
v_call: TRBV5-1
j_call: TRBJ2-1
d_call: NA
cdr3_aa: CASSFTLALPSSYNEQFF
cdr3_nt: TGCGCCAGCAGCTTCACGCTAGCTCTCCCAAGCTCCTACAATGAGCAGTTCTTC

clone_size: NA
v_call: TRBV12-3/TRBV12-4
j_call: TRBJ2-3
d_call: NA
cdr3_aa: CASSLNSVGTDTQYF
cdr3_nt: TGTGCCAGCAGTTTAAATTCAGTGGGCACAGATACGCAGTATTTT

clone_size: NA
v_call: TRBV20-1
j_call: TRBJ2-3
d_call: TRBD2
cdr3_aa: CSATLGLAGGGTQYF
cdr3_nt: TGCAGTGCTACTCTCGGACTAGCGGGGGGAGGTACGCAGTATTTT

clone_size: NA
v_call: TRBV29-1
j_call: TRBJ2-7
d_call: NA
cdr3_aa: CSVEVDYEQYF
cdr3_nt: TGCAGCGTTGAGGTAGATTACGAGCAGTACTTC

clone_size: few
v_call: TRBV24-1
j_call: TRBJ2-3
d_call: NA
cdr3_aa: CATSDLSEGALGTDTQYF
cdr3_nt: TGTGCCACCAGTGATTTGTCCGAAGGGGCCCTGGGGACAGATACGCAGTATTTT

clone_size: NA
v_call: TRBV12-3/TRBV12-4
j_call: TRBJ2-3
d_call: NA
cdr3_aa: CASTWGSLSFSTDTQYF
cdr3_nt: TGTGCCAGCACCTGGGGCTCCCTTTCCTTTAGCACAGATACGCAGTATTTT

clone_size: few
v_call: TRBV15
j_call: TRBJ2-5
d_call: NA
cdr3_aa: CATSGSSQETQYF
cdr3_nt: TGTGCCACCAGCGGTTCCTCCCAAGAGACCCAGTACTTC

clone_size: once
v_call: TRBV4-2
j_call: TRBJ2-7
d_call: NA
cdr3_aa: CASSQASSQGAYEQYF
cdr3_nt: TGTGCCAGCAGCCAAGCGTCCTCTCAAGGCGCCTACGAGCAGTACTTC

clone_size: NA
v_call: TRBV12-3/TRBV12-4
j_call: TRBJ1-5
d_call: TRBD1
cdr3_aa: CASSTGGGSNQPQHF
cdr3_nt: TGTGCCAGCAGTACAGGGGGGGGAAGCAATCAGCCCCAGCATTTT

clone_size: NA
v_call: TRBV28
j_call: TRBJ1-1
d_call: TRBD1
cdr3_aa: CASSQQGAPEAFF
cdr3_nt: TGTGCCAGCAGCCAACAGGGGGCTCCTGAAGCTTTCTTT

clone_size: few
v_call: TRBV7-9
j_call: TRBJ2-3
d_call: NA
cdr3_aa: CATGLRADTQYF
cdr3_nt: TGTGCCACCGGATTACGGGCAGATACGCAGTATTTT

clone_size: NA
v_call: TRBV6-2/TRBV6-3
j_call: TRBJ2-5
d_call: TRBD1
cdr3_aa: CASSYGTGYGKTQYF
cdr3_nt: TGTGCCAGCAGTTACGGGACAGGCTACGGGAAGACCCAGTACTTC

clone_size: NA
v_call: TRBV18
j_call: TRBJ2-6
d_call: NA
cdr3_aa: CASSPLGGGRSSGANVLTF
cdr3_nt: TGTGCCAGCTCACCACTAGGGGGGGGCCGCAGCTCTGGGGCCAACGTCCTGACTTTC

clone_size: NA
v_call: TRBV5-1
j_call: TRBJ2-3
d_call: NA
cdr3_aa: CASSLIRASTDTQYF
cdr3_nt: TGCGCCAGCAGCTTAATCAGGGCCTCCACAGATACGCAGTATTTT

clone_size: few
v_call: TRBV10-3
j_call: TRBJ2-7
d_call: NA
cdr3_aa: CAISAGSHEQYF
cdr3_nt: TGTGCCATCAGTGCGGGGTCCCACGAGCAGTACTTC

clone_size: few
v_call: TRBV5-5
j_call: TRBJ2-7
d_call: NA
cdr3_aa: CASSLIPLREQYF
cdr3_nt: TGTGCCAGCAGCTTGATTCCCCTCCGGGAGCAGTACTTC

clone_size: few
v_call: TRBV7-2
j_call: TRBJ2-7
d_call: TRBD1
cdr3_aa: CASRLATDRAYEQYF
cdr3_nt: TGTGCCAGCAGGCTGGCCACGGACAGGGCCTACGAGCAGTACTTC

clone_size: few
v_call: TRBV2
j_call: TRBJ2-5
d_call: NA
cdr3_aa: CASSALGRELIQETQYF
cdr3_nt: TGTGCCAGCAGCGCGCTAGGCCGGGAGCTAATACAAGAGACCCAGTACTTC

clone_size: few
v_call: TRBV29-1
j_call: TRBJ2-1
d_call: TRBD2
cdr3_aa: CSVEASGGAGSVYNEQFF
cdr3_nt: TGCAGCGTTGAAGCGAGCGGGGGGGCAGGGTCCGTCTACAATGAGCAGTTCTTC

clone_size: once
v_call: TRBV20-1
j_call: TRBJ2-2
d_call: NA
cdr3_aa: CSAPYYTGELFF
cdr3_nt: TGCAGTGCTCCGTACTACACCGGGGAGCTGTTTTTT

clone_size: NA
v_call: TRBV5-5
j_call: TRBJ2-1
d_call: TRBD1
cdr3_aa: CASSLPGDSWREQFF
cdr3_nt: TGTGCCAGCAGCTTGCCAGGGGACAGCTGGAGAGAGCAGTTCTTC